These 19 T cell receptor beta chains originate from one sample sequenced in a study of beta chain features in type 1 diabetes. No antigen has been identified for these receptors. Study outcomes and limitations: Moderately but significantly shorter TCRB CDR3s were found in Type 1 diabetes patients in all four CD4+ subsets.

The study reverse transcribed the entire isolated RNA, so it sequenced expressed TCRB transcripts. Profiled with immunoSEQ multiplex PCR; TCRdb holds only in-frame clones, not every one. The data contain a few hundred thousand clones, roughly 14% of them singletons. The sample consisted of naive CD4+ T cells from blood. The receptors stem from a woman under 30 with type 1 diabetes.

This clone was seen a few times. The chain links TRBV28 to TRBJ2-7; 8 nucleotides align to TRBD2. V was pared by 7 bases and J by 4 bases, with 3 bases of the junction left unmatched. This CDR3 has 12 amino acids. Germline CDR1 MDHEN, CDR2 SYDVKM. Written as DNA, the CDR3 is TGTGCCAGCACCCGGGGGGGGTACGAGCAGTACTTC. This sequence encodes CASTRGGYEQYF.

The chain joins TRBV15 to TRBJ2-7, with 7 bases that match TRBD1. From germline, CDR1 is LNHNV and CDR2 YYDKDF (reference sequence). The CDR3 has 17 residues. J gave up 2 bases and V 3 bases, and 13 bases lay outside the gene matches. In DNA form, the CDR3 reads TGTGCCACCAGCAGGGGCTACAGGGGTAGGACAACCTACGAGCAGTACGTC. It specifies CATSRGYRGRTTYEQYV.

This clone turned up a few times. The V call is TRBV28, the J call TRBJ2-1; the match to TRBD1 covers 7 bases. Germline V CDR1 and CDR2: MDHEN, SYDVKM. This CDR3 has 17 residues. The ends lost 5 bases at V and 4 bases at J; junction bases unmatched: 14. CDR3 loop: CASSDKPGTEGYNEQFF. The CDR3 DNA reads TGTGCCAGCAGTGACAAACCGGGGACAGAAGGGTACAATGAGCAGTTCTTC.

A few counts support this clone. CDR3 in DNA: TGCAGCGTCGGGAGGGCCGAAACCGGGGAGCTGTTTTTT. Amino acids: CSVGRAETGELFF. The chain joins TRBV29-1 to TRBJ2-2, with 8 bases lining up with TRBD2. The CDR3 contains 13 residues. V gave up 6 bases and J gave up 5 bases; unmatched junction bases: 5. Germline V gives CDR1 SQVTM, CDR2 ANQGSEA.

This clone was observed once. The chain links TRBV9 to TRBJ2-3; maybe TRBD1 (5 bases). The CDR3 is made up of 16 amino acids. V dropped 0 bases and J dropped 7 bases, with 18 bases sitting between them. In germline, CDR1 is SGDLS, CDR2 YYNGEE. The DNA of the CDR3 is TGTGCCAGCAGCGTAGATCAGGGCAGGGTGAGAAATACGCAGTATTTT. Its translation is CASSVDQGRVRNTQYF.

This clone was observed a few times. This chain joins TRBV29-1 and TRBJ2-1; 8 bases match TRBD2. V trimming: 0 bases; J trimming: 2 bases; junction bases outside the gene matches: 12. This CDR3 is built from 18 residues. Per the germline V gene, CDR1 is SQVTM and CDR2 is ANQGSEA. In DNA, the CDR3 is TGCAGCGTTGAAGATCGGCCCAACGGGAGGGGCCCCTACAATGAGCAGTTCTTC. Amino acids: CSVEDRPNGRGPYNEQFF.

This clone was detected a few times. This chain links TRBV5-1 with TRBJ2-2; TRBD1 might be the D (5 bases). Germline CDR1 reads SGHRS; CDR2 reads YFSETQ. This CDR3 has 14 amino acids. The ends were cut back, 6 bases at V and 5 bases at J, with 14 bases in the middle. CDR3 DNA sequence: TGCGCCAGCACGCCAGGGTGGTTGACCGGGGAGCTGTTTTTT. Residues: CASTPGWLTGELFF.

CDR3 in amino acids: CASSSGNSRAHEQYV. DNA of the CDR3: TGTGCCAGCAGCTCGGGGAACTCACGGGCCCACGAGCAGTACGTC. The V call is TRBV7-8, the J call TRBJ2-7; TRBD2 might be the D (5 bases). Per the germline V gene, CDR1 is SGHVS and CDR2 is FQNEAQ. This CDR3 spans 15 amino acids. V dropped 4 bases and J dropped 5 bases, with 18 bases sitting between them.

This chain joins TRBV7-8 and TRBJ2-1; 16 bases agree with TRBD2. This CDR3 comprises 15 residues. Per the germline V gene, CDR1 is SGHVS and CDR2 is FQNEAQ. The V and J ends lost 0 bases and 15 bases, in that order; junction bases with no gene match: 5. The CDR3 loop is CASSLAPGLAGGGFF. In DNA, the CDR3 is TGTGCCAGCAGCTTAGCCCCGGGACTAGCGGGAGGGGGGTTCTTC.

The table lists this clone with a few counts. The J gene is TRBJ2-1, the V gene TRBV5-8; TRBD2 aligns across 14 bases. Germline assignment: CDR1 SGHTS and CDR2 YDEGEE. Unmatched junction bases numbered 9, after V lost 0 bases and J lost 10 bases. This CDR3 is 17 amino acids long. In DNA form, the CDR3 reads TGTGCCAGCAGCTTGGAAGTAAGGGGACTAGCGGGAGCCGAGCAGTTCTTC. Its translation: CASSLEVRGLAGAEQFF.

J is TRBJ2-3 and V is TRBV12-5; D perhaps matches TRBD1 (5 bases). The V end lost 1 base, the J end lost 4 bases, and 9 bases lay between the germline ends. The CDR3 has 14 residues. Germline loops: CDR1 LGHNT, CDR2 FRNRAP. This CDR3 is CASGLGTPPDTQYF. Written as DNA, the CDR3 is TGTGCTAGTGGTTTGGGGACACCCCCAGATACGCAGTATTTT.

In this sample, this clone turned up a few times. The J gene is TRBJ2-1, the V gene TRBV14; perhaps TRBD1 as D (7 bases). Germline assignment: CDR1 SGHDN and CDR2 FVKESK. The V and J ends lost 5 bases and 6 bases respectively, with 14 bases between them. This CDR3 has 14 amino acids. In DNA, the CDR3 is TGTGCCAGCAGCTCAGGAGGGGGCATCAATGAGCAGTTCTTC. Translated, it gives CASSSGGGINEQFF.

This clone was seen more than once but under ten times. The chain carries TRBV9 and TRBJ2-1, with 8 bases lining up with TRBD2. V was pared by 0 bases and J by 8 bases, with 7 bases of the junction left unmatched. Germline-derived CDR1 and CDR2 are SGDLS and YYNGEE. This CDR3 spans 15 amino acids. The CDR3 is CASSVGVGRAYEQFF. DNA of the CDR3: TGTGCCAGCAGCGTAGGGGTCGGGAGGGCCTATGAGCAGTTCTTC. Full variable domain (missing parts from reference TRBV9 and TRBJ2-1): DSGVTQTPKHLITATGQRVTLRCSPRSGDLSVYWYQQSLDQGLQFLIQYYNGEERAKGNILERFSAQQFPDLHSELNLSSLELGDSALYFCASSVGVGRAYEQFFGPGTRLTVL.

There are a few counts of this clone. The sample carries other DNA sequences with the same CDR3. The chain links TRBV28 to TRBJ2-3; the match to TRBD1 covers 9 bases. CDR3 size: 14 residues. The germline CDR1 and CDR2 sequences are MDHEN and SYDVKM. V shed 4 bases and J 3 bases; nucleotides not matched to a gene: 2. CDR3 protein: CASSSGQGTDTQYF. The CDR3 bases are TGTGCCAGCAGTTCGGGACAGGGAACAGATACGCAGTATTTT.

This sequence joins TRBV18 and TRBJ2-7; 9 bases map to TRBD1. The germline CDR1 and CDR2 sequences are KGHSH and LQKENI. V gave up 4 bases and J gave up 6 bases; unmatched junction bases: 4. The CDR3 extends over 13 amino acids. The CDR3 bases are TGTGCCAGCTCACTTGGACAGGGGTCCGAGCAGTACTTC. Protein: CASSLGQGSEQYF.

The CDR3 DNA is TGTGCCAGCAGCCAGAGGAGCACCGGGGAGCTGTTTTTT. It is translated as CASSQRSTGELFF. The V call is TRBV14, the J call TRBJ2-2; the D is unclear. Germline lookup yields CDR1 SGHDN and CDR2 FVKESK. V gave up 3 bases and J gave up 4 bases, with 6 bases separating them. The CDR3 length is 13 residues.

This clone was recorded a few times. The V gene is TRBV18, the J gene TRBJ2-1; 11 nucleotides agree with TRBD2. J gave up 1 base and V 2 bases, and 1 base lay outside the gene matches. This CDR3 region has 16 residues. Per the germline V gene, CDR1 is KGHSH and CDR2 is LQKENI. The CDR3 coding sequence is TGTGCCAGCTCACCAGGGACTAGCGGATCCTACAATGAGCAGTTCTTC. Translation gives CASSPGTSGSYNEQFF. The full variable domain, with the rest looked up from reference TRBV18 and TRBJ2-1, is NAGVMQNPRHLVRRRGQEARLRCSPMKGHSHVYWYRQLPEEGLKFMVYLQKENIIDESGMPKERFSAEFPKEGPSILRIQQVVRGDSAAYFCASSPGTSGSYNEQFFGPGTRLTVL.

This clone was counted a few times. This chain connects TRBV30 to TRBJ2-1, with D unresolved. V lost 7 bases and J lost 6, with 16 bases in between. Germline assignment: CDR1 GTSNPN and CDR2 SVGIG (reference sequence). CDR3 length equals 13 residues. The CDR3 sequence: CALARRASNEQFF. CDR3 DNA: TGTGCCTTGGCGCGGAGAGCTTCCAATGAGCAGTTCTTC.

This chain uses TRBV6-6 with TRBJ2-1, with 8 bases fitting TRBD2. After removal of 6 bases from V and 6 bases from J, the junction contained 10 bases not matched to a gene. The CDR3 consists of 15 residues. CDR1 and CDR2 (germline): MNHNY, SVGAGI (reference sequence). Here the CDR3 reads CASRPPGLVSNEQFF. The CDR3 region has the DNA TGTGCCAGCAGACCTCCGGGACTAGTCAGCAATGAGCAGTTCTTC.